The sequence of this TCR beta chain was determined in a study of blood T cell repertoires in COVID-19. Study overall: The analysed material was cDNA or gDNA that came from T cells, B-cell-depleted T cells, or PBMCs.

Germline CDR1 and CDR2: LNHDA and SQIVND (reference sequence). This CDR3 has 12 residues. The V end lost 7 bases, the J end lost 5 bases, and 11 bases lay between the germline ends. Sequencing was performed with immunoSEQ multiplex PCR; in TCRdb, only in-frame clones are kept and a portion is missing. The table records about 270,000 clones, around nine tenths of them present only once. Recovered participants had two consecutive negative NP/OP PCR tests, healthcare professional clearance, or symptom resolution. The clonotype was recovered from an older woman who had recovered from COVID-19. J is TRBJ1-1 and V is TRBV19; D remains unclear. The sample was PBMCs or T cells enriched from blood (not recorded which). CDR3: CASKRDLTEAFF. In DNA, the CDR3 is TGTGCCAGTAAGCGGGATCTAACTGAAGCTTTCTTT.